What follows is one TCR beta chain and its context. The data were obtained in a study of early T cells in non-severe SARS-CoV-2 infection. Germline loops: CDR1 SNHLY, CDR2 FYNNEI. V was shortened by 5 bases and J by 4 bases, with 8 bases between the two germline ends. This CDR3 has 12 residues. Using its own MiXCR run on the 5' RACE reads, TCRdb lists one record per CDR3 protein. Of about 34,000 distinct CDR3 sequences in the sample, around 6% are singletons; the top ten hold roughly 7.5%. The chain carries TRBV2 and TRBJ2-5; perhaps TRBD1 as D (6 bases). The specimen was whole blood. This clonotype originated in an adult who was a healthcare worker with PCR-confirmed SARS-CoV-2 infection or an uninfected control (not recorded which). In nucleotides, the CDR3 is TGTGCCAGCAGTTGGGGGCTAGAGACCCAGTACTTC. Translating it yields CASSWGLETQYF.